This T cell receptor beta chain appears in the sequencing data of a study of Graves' ophthalmopathy and Graves' hyperthyroidism. Exclusion criteria comprised other autoimmune diseases, uncontrolled infections, pregnancy or lactation in patients. Deletions cut 0 bases from V and 4 bases from J, with 9 bases between. Germline V CDR1 and CDR2: LNHDA, SQIVND (reference sequence). This CDR3 comprises 14 residues. Beta-chain TCR CDR3 regions were amplified from RNA transcripts. HTBI-primed first-round RT-PCR preceded second-round multiplex PCR. TCRdb processed the multiplex PCR reads anew with MiXCR; each CDR3 protein has one entry. The sample consists of 300,000 to 350,000 distinct CDR3 sequences, roughly a sixth of them appearing once.

The chain recombines TRBV19 with TRBJ1-2; no definite D call. The sequenced material came from peripheral blood. The receptor was derived from an adult man with Graves' ophthalmopathy. CDR3 amino acids: CASSIDDRAYGYTF. DNA for the CDR3: TGTGCCAGTAGTATAGATGACCGCGCCTATGGCTACACCTTC.